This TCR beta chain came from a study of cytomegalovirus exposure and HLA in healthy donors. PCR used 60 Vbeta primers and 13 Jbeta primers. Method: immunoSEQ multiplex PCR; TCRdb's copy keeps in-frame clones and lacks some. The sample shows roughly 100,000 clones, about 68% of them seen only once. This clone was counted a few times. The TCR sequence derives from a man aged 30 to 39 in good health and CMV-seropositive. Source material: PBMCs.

The CDR3 DNA is TGTGCCAGCAGTCTTATGACTAGCCCGGTCGACGAGCAGTACTTC. Residues: CASSLMTSPVDEQYF. This rearrangement joins TRBV9 to TRBJ2-7; 7 bases agree with TRBD2. After removal of 5 bases from V and 5 bases from J, the junction contained 13 bases not matched to a gene. Germline-derived CDR1 and CDR2 are SGDLS and YYNGEE. The CDR3 length is 15 residues.